A selection of T cell receptor beta chains follows, all from one sample in a study of graft-versus-host responses after intestinal transplantation. Repertoires were generated with immunoSEQ multiplex PCR, while TCRdb's copy carries only in-frame clones and drops some. Here the sample spans some 40,000 clones, 80% to 95% being singletons. Sequenced material: PBMCs, taken 700 to 850 days after intestinal transplantation. The receptors derive from a human patient who received an intestinal transplant, so some T cells may come from the graft donor. CDR3s include the opening cysteine and the closing phenylalanine or tryptophan. Each record gives: clone size, CDR3 length, V gene, D gene, J gene, CDR3 DNA, CDR3 protein. D genes are given only for firm matches. Some rows mark clone size as missing; the rest say once, few, many or name a class of expanded clone.

NA	14	TRBV4-1	TRBD1	TRBJ2-1	TGCGCCAGCAGCCAACTGACAGGGTCCAATGAGCAGTTCTTC	CASSQLTGSNEQFF
NA	13	TRBV5-6	NA	TRBJ2-4	TGTGCCAGCAGCTTAGACCCCAAAAACATTCAGTACTTC	CASSLDPKNIQYF
NA	18	TRBV7-6	NA	TRBJ2-2	TGTGCCAGCAGCATAAACAAATATACAGGGTATCGCGCCGGGGAGCTGTTTTTT	CASSINKYTGYRAGELFF
NA	12	TRBV10-1	NA	TRBJ1-1	TGCGCCAGCAGTGAGTCCGGGACTGAAGCTTTCTTT	CASSESGTEAFF
NA	12	TRBV5-5	TRBD1	TRBJ1-2	TGTGCCAGCGCCGAGACAGGGAACGGCTACACCTTC	CASAETGNGYTF
NA	14	TRBV9	NA	TRBJ2-3	TGTGCCAGCAGTAAAAGGGGCGAGGGCTATACGCAGTATTTT	CASSKRGEGYTQYF
once	13	TRBV12-5	NA	TRBJ2-5	TGTGCTAGTCCCCCCAGGTATGGGGGGACCCAGTACTTC	CASPPRYGGTQYF
NA	16	TRBV10-2	NA	TRBJ2-5	TGCGCCAGCAGTGGGGGTCTAGCGAGGGGTCAAGAGACCCAGTACTTC	CASSGGLARGQETQYF
NA	15	TRBV18	TRBD1	TRBJ2-7	TGTGCCAGCTCACCACCCGGGACAGGGGGGTACGAGCAGTACTTC	CASSPPGTGGYEQYF
NA	14	TRBV6-5	NA	TRBJ2-7	TGTGCCAGCAGTTACTACGGGAGTTCCTACGAGCAGTACTTC	CASSYYGSSYEQYF
NA	15	TRBV6-5	TRBD1	TRBJ2-7	TGTGCCAGCAGTAGGGACAGGGACTTTTCCTACGAGCAGTACTTC	CASSRDRDFSYEQYF
NA	14	TRBV7-9	TRBD1	TRBJ2-5	TGTGCCAGCAGCCACCGACAGGGAAAGGAGACCCAGTACTTC	CASSHRQGKETQYF
NA	15	TRBV10-3	NA	TRBJ1-1	TGTGCCACCTCAAACCCGGGACGGCGGTTGGTTTCAGCTTTCTTT	CATSNPGRRLVSAFF
NA	18	TRBV7-2	TRBD2	TRBJ2-3	TGTGCCAGCAGCTTAGTCAGCGGTCTAGCGGAGGTCACAGATACGCAGTATTTT	CASSLVSGLAEVTDTQYF
NA	15	TRBV7-2	NA	TRBJ2-7	TGTGCCAGCAGCACAAGCGGCCTAGGGGGGTACGAGCAGTACTTC	CASSTSGLGGYEQYF